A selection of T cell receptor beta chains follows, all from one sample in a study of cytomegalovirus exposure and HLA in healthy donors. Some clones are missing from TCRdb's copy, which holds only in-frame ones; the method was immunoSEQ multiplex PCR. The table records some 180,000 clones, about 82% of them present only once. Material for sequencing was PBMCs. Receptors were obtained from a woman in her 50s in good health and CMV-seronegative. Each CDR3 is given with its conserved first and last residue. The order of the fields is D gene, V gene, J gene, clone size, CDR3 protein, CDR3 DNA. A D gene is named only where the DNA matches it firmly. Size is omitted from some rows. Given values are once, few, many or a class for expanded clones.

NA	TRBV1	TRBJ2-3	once	CTSRAPFDASGWTDTQYF	TGCACCAGCAGGGCCCCTTTCGACGCCAGCGGTTGGACAGATACGCAGTATTTT
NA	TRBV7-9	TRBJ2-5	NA	CASSAYGQIQETQYF	TGTGCCAGCAGCGCCTATGGACAGATCCAAGAGACCCAGTACTTC
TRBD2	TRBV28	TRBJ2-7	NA	CASRTTSGSTYEQYF	TGTGCCAGCAGGACCACCAGCGGGAGTACGTACGAGCAGTACTTC
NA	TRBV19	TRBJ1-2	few	CASSIGQLNNYGYTF	TGTGCCAGTAGTATTGGACAACTCAATAACTATGGCTACACCTTC
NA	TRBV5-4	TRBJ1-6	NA	CASGRDDSPLHF	TGTGCCAGCGGCAGGGATGATTCACCCCTCCACTTT
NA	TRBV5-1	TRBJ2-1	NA	CASSTNPLNEQFF	TGCGCCAGCAGCACAAATCCCCTCAATGAGCAGTTCTTC
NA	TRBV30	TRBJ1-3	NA	CAWTLQSGNTIYF	TGTGCCTGGACACTACAAAGTGGAAACACCATATATTTT
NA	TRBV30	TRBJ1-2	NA	CACKSGIYGYTF	TGTGCCTGCAAATCGGGGATCTATGGCTACACCTTC
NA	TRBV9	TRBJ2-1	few	CASSVSGGNSYNEQFF	TGTGCCAGCAGCGTAAGCGGCGGTAACTCCTACAATGAGCAGTTCTTC
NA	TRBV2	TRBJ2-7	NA	CASSNPDLGEQYF	TGTGCCAGCAGTAACCCGGACTTAGGGGAGCAGTACTTC
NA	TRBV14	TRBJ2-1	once	CASSQDPVVGVEQFF	TGTGCCAGCAGCCAAGATCCGGTAGTCGGAGTAGAGCAGTTCTTC
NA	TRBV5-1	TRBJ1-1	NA	CASSLSQMNTEAFF	TGCGCCAGCAGCTTGTCACAGATGAACACTGAAGCTTTCTTT
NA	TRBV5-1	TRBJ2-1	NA	CASSSSYSLSSYNEQFF	TGCGCCAGCAGCTCTTCCTACTCGTTGAGCTCCTACAATGAGCAGTTCTTC
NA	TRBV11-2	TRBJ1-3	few	CASSLVQATGNTIYF	TGTGCCAGCAGCTTAGTACAGGCCACTGGAAACACCATATATTTT
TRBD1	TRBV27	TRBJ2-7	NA	CASSNPGQGAYEQYF	TGTGCCAGCAGTAACCCGGGACAGGGGGCTTACGAGCAGTACTTC
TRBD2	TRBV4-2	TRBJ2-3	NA	CASSQEAGGRPDTQYF	TGTGCCAGCAGCCAAGAAGCGGGAGGGCGTCCCGATACGCAGTATTTT
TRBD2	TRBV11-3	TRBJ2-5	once	CASSAGGSGGGTQYF	TGTGCCAGCAGCGCGGGGGGGAGCGGGGGGGGGACCCAGTACTTC
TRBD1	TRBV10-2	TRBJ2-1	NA	CASTRQGRTNEQFF	TGCGCCAGCACTAGACAGGGGCGAACGAATGAGCAGTTCTTC
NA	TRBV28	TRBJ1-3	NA	CASSREDSGNTIYF	TGTGCCAGCAGCCGGGAAGACTCTGGAAACACCATATATTTT
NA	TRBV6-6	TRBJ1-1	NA	CASSRETEAFF	TGTGCCAGCAGCCGGGAGACTGAAGCTTTCTTT
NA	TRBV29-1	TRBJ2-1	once	CSAGVNEQFF	TGCAGCGCTGGAGTTAATGAGCAGTTCTTC
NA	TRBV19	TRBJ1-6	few	CASSMGGNNSPLHF	TGTGCCAGTAGTATGGGAGGGAACAATTCACCCCTCCACTTT
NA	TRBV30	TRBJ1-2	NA	CAWRGDTYGYTF	TGTGCCTGGAGAGGGGACACTTATGGCTACACCTTC
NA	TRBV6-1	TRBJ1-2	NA	CASSSDSPYGYTF	TGTGCCAGCTCTTCGGACAGCCCTTATGGCTACACCTTC
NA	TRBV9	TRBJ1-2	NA	CASSVAGSGPGYTF	TGTGCCAGCAGCGTGGCAGGGTCGGGTCCTGGCTACACCTTC
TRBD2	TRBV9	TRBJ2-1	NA	CASSPGTSGYNEQFF	TGTGCCAGCAGCCCCGGGACTAGCGGATACAATGAGCAGTTCTTC
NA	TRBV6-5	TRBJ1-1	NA	CAIPLAATEAFF	TGTGCCATCCCTCTAGCAGCCACTGAAGCTTTCTTT
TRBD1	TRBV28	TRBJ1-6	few	CASSRRQGSPLHF	TGTGCCAGCAGTCGGCGACAGGGATCACCCCTCCACTTT
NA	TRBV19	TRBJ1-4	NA	CASSGGAEVSSNEKLFF	TGTGCCAGTAGCGGCGGGGCAGAAGTGTCTTCTAATGAAAAACTGTTTTTT
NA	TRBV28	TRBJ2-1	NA	CASSPPLPGYEQFF	TGTGCCAGCTCTCCACCCCTCCCAGGGTATGAGCAGTTCTTC
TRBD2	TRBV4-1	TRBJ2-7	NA	CASSQDLSGRAGYEQYF	TGCGCCAGCAGCCAAGATCTTAGCGGGAGAGCTGGTTACGAGCAGTACTTC
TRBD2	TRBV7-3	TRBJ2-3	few	CASSQGLVTDTQYF	TGTGCCAGCAGCCAGGGACTAGTTACAGATACGCAGTATTTT
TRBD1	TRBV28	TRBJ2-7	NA	CASSFSGGDYEQYF	TGTGCCAGCAGTTTTTCAGGGGGCGACTACGAGCAGTACTTC
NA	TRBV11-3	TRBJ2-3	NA	CASSPGSGSRTDTQYF	TGTGCCAGCAGCCCAGGTTCGGGGAGTCGGACAGATACGCAGTATTTT
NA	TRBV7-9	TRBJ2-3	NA	CASSLWGREVTDTQYF	TGTGCCAGCAGCTTATGGGGGCGAGAAGTCACAGATACGCAGTATTTT
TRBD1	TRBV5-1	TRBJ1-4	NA	CASSQGGGHEKLFF	TGCGCCAGCAGCCAAGGGGGCGGGCATGAAAAACTGTTTTTT
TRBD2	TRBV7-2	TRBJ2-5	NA	CASSLRGGLAGSETQYF	TGTGCCAGCAGCTTACGGGGCGGACTAGCGGGATCAGAGACCCAGTACTTC
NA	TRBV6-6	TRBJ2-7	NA	CASSYPSSYEQYF	TGTGCCAGCAGTTACCCGAGCTCCTACGAGCAGTACTTC
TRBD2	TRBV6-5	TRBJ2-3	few	CASRGLAGGPDTQYF	TGTGCCAGCAGGGGACTAGCGGGAGGGCCAGATACGCAGTATTTT
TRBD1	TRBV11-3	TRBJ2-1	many	CASSLSDRGFDEQFF	TGTGCCAGCAGCTTATCGGACAGGGGATTCGATGAGCAGTTCTTC
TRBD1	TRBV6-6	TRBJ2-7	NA	CASSKWTGGHYEQYF	TGTGCCAGCAGCAAGTGGACAGGGGGCCACTACGAGCAGTACTTC
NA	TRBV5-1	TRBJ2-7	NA	CASSSAASLPYEQYF	TGCGCCAGCAGCTCCGCGGCTAGTCTTCCCTACGAGCAGTACTTC
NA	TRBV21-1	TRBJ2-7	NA	CASSNPFLSGSSYEQYF	TGTGCCAGCAGCAACCCTTTCCTAAGCGGGAGTTCCTACGAGCAGTACTTC
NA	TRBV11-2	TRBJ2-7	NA	CASSSDSYYEQYF	TGTGCCAGCAGTTCAGACAGTTACTACGAGCAGTACTTC
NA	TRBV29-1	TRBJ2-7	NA	CSVATGSDGYEQYF	TGCAGCGTCGCCACAGGGAGTGACGGCTACGAGCAGTACTTC
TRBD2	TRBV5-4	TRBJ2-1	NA	CASSSGTSGFNEQFF	TGTGCCAGCAGCTCTGGGACTAGCGGGTTCAATGAGCAGTTCTTC
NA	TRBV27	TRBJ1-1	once	CASSLVSLDTEAFF	TGTGCCAGCAGTTTAGTGTCATTAGACACTGAAGCTTTCTTT
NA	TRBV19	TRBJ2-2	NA	CASSTAQPPGELFF	TGTGCCAGTAGTACCGCACAGCCCCCCGGGGAGCTGTTTTTT
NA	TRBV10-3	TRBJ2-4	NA	CAISEGVGGGAKNIQYF	TGTGCCATCAGTGAGGGCGTGGGAGGGGGAGCCAAAAACATTCAGTACTTC
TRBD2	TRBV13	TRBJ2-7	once	CASSPGGSEQYF	TGTGCCAGCAGCCCGGGGGGGAGTGAGCAGTACTTC
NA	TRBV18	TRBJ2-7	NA	CASSPIQRGAGHYEQYF	TGTGCCAGCTCTCCGATACAACGGGGAGCGGGCCACTACGAGCAGTACTTC
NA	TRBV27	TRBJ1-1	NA	CASSPVRGMNTEAFF	TGTGCCAGTAGTCCAGTCAGGGGCATGAACACTGAAGCTTTCTTT
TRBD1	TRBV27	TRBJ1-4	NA	CASSEGTANEKLFF	TGTGCCAGCAGTGAAGGGACAGCTAATGAAAAACTGTTTTTT
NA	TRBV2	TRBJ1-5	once	CASREDRGNQPQHF	TGTGCCAGCAGGGAGGACCGTGGCAATCAGCCCCAGCATTTT
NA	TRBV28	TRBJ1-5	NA	CASADWGRINQPQHF	TGTGCCAGCGCTGATTGGGGGCGGATCAATCAGCCCCAGCATTTT
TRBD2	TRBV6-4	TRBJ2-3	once	CASSDAGGPDTQYF	TGTGCCAGCAGTGACGCGGGAGGGCCAGATACGCAGTATTTT
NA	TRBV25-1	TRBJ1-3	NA	CASSAGSGGAVGNTIYF	TGTGCCAGCAGTGCTGGGTCCGGAGGGGCTGTCGGAAACACCATATATTTT
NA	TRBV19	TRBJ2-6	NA	CASSAQGNGANVLTF	TGTGCCAGTAGTGCGCAGGGCAATGGGGCCAACGTCCTGACTTTC
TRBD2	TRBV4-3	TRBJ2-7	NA	CASSQGGGGSSHEQYF	TGCGCCAGCAGCCAAGGGGGCGGGGGAAGTTCCCACGAGCAGTACTTC
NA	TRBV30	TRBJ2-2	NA	CAWSRGAGELFF	TGTGCCTGGAGTCGAGGCGCCGGGGAGCTGTTTTTT